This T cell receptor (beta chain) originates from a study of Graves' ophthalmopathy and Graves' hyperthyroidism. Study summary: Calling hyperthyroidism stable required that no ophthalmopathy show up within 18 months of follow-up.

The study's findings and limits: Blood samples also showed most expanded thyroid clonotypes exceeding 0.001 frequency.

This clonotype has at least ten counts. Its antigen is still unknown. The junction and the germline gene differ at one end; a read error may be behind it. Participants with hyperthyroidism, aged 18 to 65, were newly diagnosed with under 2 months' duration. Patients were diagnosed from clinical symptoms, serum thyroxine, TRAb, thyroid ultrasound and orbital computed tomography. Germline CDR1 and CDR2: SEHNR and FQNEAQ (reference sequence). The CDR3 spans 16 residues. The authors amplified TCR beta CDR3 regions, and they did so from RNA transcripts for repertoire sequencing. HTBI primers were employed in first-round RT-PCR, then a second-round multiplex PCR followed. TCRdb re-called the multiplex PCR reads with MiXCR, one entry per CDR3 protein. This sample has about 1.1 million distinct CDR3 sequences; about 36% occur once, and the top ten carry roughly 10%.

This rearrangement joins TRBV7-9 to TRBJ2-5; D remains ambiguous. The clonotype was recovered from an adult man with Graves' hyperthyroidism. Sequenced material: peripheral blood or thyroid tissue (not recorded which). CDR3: CASSLAGSRAEDTQYF. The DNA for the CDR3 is TGTGCCAGCAGCTTAGCGGGTTCTAGGGCGGAAGATACCCAGTACTTC.